This T cell receptor beta chain stems from a study of T cell repertoires in cytomegalovirus infection. Overall study: CMV infection plus the matching HLA type was flagged by public TCR beta signatures. Findings and caveats of the study: HLA-C-restricted, CMV-specific TCR beta clonotypes were dominant ex vivo.

TCRdb reprocessed the reads with MiXCR, giving one entry per CDR3 protein. The sample lists about 190,000 distinct CDR3 sequences, more than 9% occurring once. There are a few counts of this clonotype. What it binds is not known. Unmatched junction bases numbered 6, after V lost 7 bases and J lost 1 base. The CDR3 extends over 16 amino acids. Germline CDR1 and CDR2: LNHDA and SQIVND (reference sequence). The clonotype comes from a human donor in good health (CMV status not recorded). Some clones in this sample may be carry-over from other donors' samples. Material for sequencing was PBMCs. The chain employs TRBV19 and TRBJ2-2, with 10 bases lining up with TRBD2. The CDR3 sequence is CASILRTSGNTGELFF. The CDR3 DNA sequence: TGTGCCAGTATCCTCAGGACTAGCGGGAACACCGGGGAGCTGTTTTTT.